The rows below give T cell receptor beta chains drawn from one sample of a study of monozygotic twins with inflammatory bowel disease. Each CDR3 protein gets one entry in TCRdb, which reprocessed the 5' RACE reads and gives no DNA. This listing includes approximately 400,000 distinct CDR3 sequences. Sequencing input: blood. Receptor source: a human donor with ulcerative colitis or Crohn's disease, or a healthy co-twin of an affected twin (not recorded which). Each CDR3 is given with its conserved first and last residue. Fields, in order: V gene, CDR3 length, J gene, CDR3 protein.

V: TRBV6-1; length: 13; J: TRBJ2-5; CDR3: CASRVAGGQTQYF
V: TRBV29-1; length: 14; J: TRBJ1-5; CDR3: CSVAGEGGNQPQHF
V: TRBV7-2; length: 17; J: TRBJ2-1; CDR3: CASSYKLAGFNYNEQFF
V: TRBV4-2; length: 15; J: TRBJ2-7; CDR3: CASSRGQGAPYEQYF
V: TRBV6-5; length: 15; J: TRBJ2-1; CDR3: CASSYSGLKYNEQFF
V: TRBV20-1; length: 15; J: TRBJ2-3; CDR3: CSATRGGKVTDTQYF
V: TRBV15; length: 15; J: TRBJ2-4; CDR3: CATSRDPLAKNIQYF
V: TRBV14; length: 15; J: TRBJ1-3; CDR3: CASSQGMYSGNTIYF
V: TRBV20-1; length: 13; J: TRBJ1-5; CDR3: CSARSSGRQPQHF
V: TRBV30; length: 14; J: TRBJ2-5; CDR3: CAWREQGNGETQYF
V: TRBV3-1; length: 12; J: TRBJ2-2; CDR3: CASKAGAGELFF
V: TRBV3-1; length: 12; J: TRBJ2-7; CDR3: CATQGGGYEQYF
V: TRBV28; length: 15; J: TRBJ2-1; CDR3: CASSSPGLAGDWQFF
V: TRBV10-3; length: 15; J: TRBJ2-6; CDR3: CAIGTGDSGANVLTF
V: TRBV11-2; length: 14; J: TRBJ2-1; CDR3: CASSLGAGGNEQFF
V: TRBV7-9; length: 13; J: TRBJ1-2; CDR3: CASSEGTGYGYTF
V: TRBV6-5; length: 16; J: TRBJ2-3; CDR3: CASSYSSTSRGDTQYF
V: TRBV9; length: 13; J: TRBJ2-3; CDR3: CASSEEVPDTQYF
V: TRBV9; length: 13; J: TRBJ2-5; CDR3: CASSGGSRETQYF
V: TRBV11-2; length: 11; J: TRBJ2-2; CDR3: CASTLTGELFF
V: TRBV18; length: 15; J: TRBJ2-1; CDR3: CASSLEGMNYNEQFF
V: TRBV5-1; length: 14; J: TRBJ2-6; CDR3: CASSYPSGANVLTF
V: TRBV27; length: 15; J: TRBJ2-7; CDR3: CASSSPDSLSYEQYF
V: TRBV18; length: 15; J: TRBJ1-4; CDR3: CASSPPSGQGKKLFF
V: TRBV10-3; length: 16; J: TRBJ2-3; CDR3: CAISEVSGGGGDTQYF
V: TRBV6-5; length: 15; J: TRBJ2-2; CDR3: CASSSWTGGTGELFF
V: TRBV18; length: 20; J: TRBJ2-5; CDR3: CASSPIGLTSGGAYQETQYF
V: TRBV7-2; length: 15; J: TRBJ2-5; CDR3: CASSLAAAVQETQYF
V: TRBV20-1; length: 15; J: TRBJ1-5; CDR3: CSARDSGNNHQPQHF
V: TRBV7-3; length: 15; J: TRBJ2-3; CDR3: CASSRTSGRTGTQYF
V: TRBV20-1; length: 18; J: TRBJ2-7; CDR3: CSARDRVASGGGRYEQYF
V: TRBV20-1; length: 17; J: TRBJ2-3; CDR3: CSARTSGGAGSTDTQYF
V: TRBV29-1; length: 12; J: TRBJ2-5; CDR3: CSVAIIEETQYF
V: TRBV12-3/TRBV12-4; length: 14; J: TRBJ2-3; CDR3: CASSSGLLTDTQYF
V: TRBV7-8; length: 15; J: TRBJ2-7; CDR3: CASSHRDRGANEQYF
V: TRBV3-1; length: 14; J: TRBJ2-5; CDR3: CASSRPGPKVTQYF
V: TRBV5-1; length: 14; J: TRBJ2-1; CDR3: CASSTGQGAREQFF
V: TRBV19; length: 13; J: TRBJ1-5; CDR3: CASSRFDRSSLDF
V: TRBV7-2; length: 14; J: TRBJ1-1; CDR3: CASSRGLTNTEAFF
V: TRBV12-3/TRBV12-4; length: 13; J: TRBJ1-2; CDR3: CASSRTARDGYTF
V: TRBV5-6; length: 14; J: TRBJ1-1; CDR3: CASSLSRTVLKAFF
V: TRBV4-1; length: 15; J: TRBJ1-2; CDR3: CASSQDPGDGYGYTF
V: TRBV5-1; length: 14; J: TRBJ2-1; CDR3: CASSLLGGGDEQFF
V: TRBV20-1; length: 15; J: TRBJ1-1; CDR3: CSARALLKVGTEAFF
V: TRBV5-1; length: 15; J: TRBJ2-5; CDR3: CASSSGTFRPETQYF
V: TRBV3-1; length: 15; J: TRBJ2-2; CDR3: CASSQGLAVTGELFF
V: TRBV2; length: 14; J: TRBJ1-3; CDR3: CASSKDLSGNTIYF
V: TRBV5-4; length: 15; J: TRBJ2-1; CDR3: CASSSGGLASYEQFF
V: TRBV5-6; length: 15; J: TRBJ2-1; CDR3: CASSVTDLSYNEQFF
V: TRBV5-5; length: 16; J: TRBJ2-2; CDR3: CASSAGTSVFAGELFF
V: TRBV7-2; length: 15; J: TRBJ2-7; CDR3: CASSSEAGQTYEQYF
V: TRBV6-1; length: 16; J: TRBJ2-3; CDR3: CASSAGRDRGSDTQYF
V: TRBV5-1; length: 15; J: TRBJ2-1; CDR3: CASSLGDTTYNEQFF